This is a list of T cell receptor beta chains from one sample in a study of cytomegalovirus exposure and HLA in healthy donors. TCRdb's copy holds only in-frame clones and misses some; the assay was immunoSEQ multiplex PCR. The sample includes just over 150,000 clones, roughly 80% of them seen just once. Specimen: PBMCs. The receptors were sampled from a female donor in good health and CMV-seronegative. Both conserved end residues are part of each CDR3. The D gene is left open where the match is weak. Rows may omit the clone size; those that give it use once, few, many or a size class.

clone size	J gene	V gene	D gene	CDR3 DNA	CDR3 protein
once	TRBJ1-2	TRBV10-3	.	TGTGCCATCAGGATGGACAGCAACTATGGCTACACCTTC	CAIRMDSNYGYTF
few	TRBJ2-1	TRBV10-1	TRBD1	TGCGCCAGCAGTGGACCGGGACAGGGCCCCTACAATGAGCAGTTCTTC	CASSGPGQGPYNEQFF
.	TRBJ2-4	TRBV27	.	TGTGCCAGCAGTTTATCTCCAGGGTATCCCAAAAACATTCAGTACTTC	CASSLSPGYPKNIQYF
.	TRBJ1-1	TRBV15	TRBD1	TGTGCCACCAGCAGAGATCTGGGACAGGGGGGTACTGAAGCTTTCTTT	CATSRDLGQGGTEAFF
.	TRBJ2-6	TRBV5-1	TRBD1	TGCGCCAGCAGCTTCGGGACAGGGGAGACTGGGGCCAACGTCCTGACTTTC	CASSFGTGETGANVLTF
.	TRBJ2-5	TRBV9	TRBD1	TGTGCCAGCAGCGACACAGGGGGCCCCCACGGGACCCAGTACTTC	CASSDTGGPHGTQYF
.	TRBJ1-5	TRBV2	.	TGCGCCAGCAGTGTTAGGGGAACAAATAGCAATCAGCCCCAGCATTTT	CASSVRGTNSNQPQHF
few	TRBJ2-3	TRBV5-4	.	TGTGCCAGCAGCCCCCCGGGTCTCGGAGGGACCACAGATACGCAGTATTTT	CASSPPGLGGTTDTQYF
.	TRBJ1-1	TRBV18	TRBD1	TGTGCCAGCTCACCGGGACAGGCGAACACTGAAGCTTTCTTT	CASSPGQANTEAFF
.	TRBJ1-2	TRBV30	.	TGTGCCTGGAGTGTTATAGAGGCTGCTGGCTACACCTTC	CAWSVIEAAGYTF
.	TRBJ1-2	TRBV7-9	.	TGTGCCAGCAGCTTAGTAACGGTTTACTATGGCTACACCTTC	CASSLVTVYYGYTF
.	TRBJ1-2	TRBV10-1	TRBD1	TGCGCCAGCAGTGAAGGGACAGCTAACTATGGCTACACCTTC	CASSEGTANYGYTF
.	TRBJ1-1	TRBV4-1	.	TGCGCCAGCAGCCAAGAATGGTTGGGCCAGGGCTTGCGAACGTCGGCTTTCTTT	CASSQEWLGQGLRTSAFF
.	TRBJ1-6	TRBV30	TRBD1	TGTGCCTGGAGTTTAATGGGACAGGAGGAGGGCTCACCCCTCCACTTT	CAWSLMGQEEGSPLHF
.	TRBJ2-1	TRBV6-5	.	TGTGCCAGCAGATTCCGGGGTAATAACTACAATGAGCAGTTCTTC	CASRFRGNNYNEQFF
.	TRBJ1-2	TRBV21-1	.	TGTGCCAGCAGCGCGCTCCCGCGACAAACTAACTATGGCTACACCTTC	CASSALPRQTNYGYTF
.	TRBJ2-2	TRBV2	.	TGTGCCAGCAGTGGGGCGGGGCAGGGCACCGGGGAGCTGTTTTTT	CASSGAGQGTGELFF
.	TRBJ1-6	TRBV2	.	TGTGCCAGCAACCAACCCGGGACCTATAATTCACCCCTCCACTTT	CASNQPGTYNSPLHF
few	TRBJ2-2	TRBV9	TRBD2	TGTGCCAGCAGCGGGACTAGCGGGGGGGCCGTGACCGGGGAGCTGTTTTTT	CASSGTSGGAVTGELFF
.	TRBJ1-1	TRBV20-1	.	TGCAGTGCTAGGCAGTCTGAAGCTTTCTTT	CSARQSEAFF
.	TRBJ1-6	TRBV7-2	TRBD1	TGTGCCAGCAGCTTAGGAGGAGGGACAGGACATAATTCACCCCTCCACTTT	CASSLGGGTGHNSPLHF
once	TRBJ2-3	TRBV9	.	TGTGCCAGCAGCCCGGACAGAGGGTTTATCGCAGATACGCAGTATTTT	CASSPDRGFIADTQYF
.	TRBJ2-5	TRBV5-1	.	TGCGCCAGCAGCCCCGGGGACCAAGAGACCCAGTACTTC	CASSPGDQETQYF
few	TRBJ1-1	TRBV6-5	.	TGTGCCAGCGGCCGGGGAGGGTCGAACACTGAAGCTTTCTTT	CASGRGGSNTEAFF
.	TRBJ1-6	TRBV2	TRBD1	TGTGCCAGCAGCCCGGGACAGCCGGCCGGAAATTCACCCCTCCACTTT	CASSPGQPAGNSPLHF
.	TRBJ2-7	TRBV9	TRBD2	TGTGCCAGCAGCGTAGGCGGGAGCGACTACGAGCAGTACTTC	CASSVGGSDYEQYF
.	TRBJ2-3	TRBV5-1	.	TGCGCCAGCAGCCTACTCACAGATACGCAGTATTTT	CASSLLTDTQYF
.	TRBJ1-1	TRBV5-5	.	TGTGCCAGCAGCGTGGGGCGGGGGGGTCTAGCTTTCTTT	CASSVGRGGLAFF
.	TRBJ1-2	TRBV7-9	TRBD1	TGTGCCAGCAGCCCTTCAGGGGGCAATGGCTACACCTTC	CASSPSGGNGYTF
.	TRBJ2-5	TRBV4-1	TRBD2	TGCGCCAGCAGCCATCCCGCTAGCGGGGGGAATCAAGAGACCCAGTACTTC	CASSHPASGGNQETQYF
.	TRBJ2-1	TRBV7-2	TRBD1	TGTGCCAGCAGCAGAGACAGGGGGAACTACAATGAGCAGTTCTTC	CASSRDRGNYNEQFF
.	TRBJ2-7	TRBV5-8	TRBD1	TGTGCCAGCAGCTTGGCCCAGGGGGCTGACTTC	CASSLAQGADF
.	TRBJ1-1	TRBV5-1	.	TGCGCCAGCAGTAAATGGCCCGGGATGATGAACACTGAAGCTTTCTTT	CASSKWPGMMNTEAFF
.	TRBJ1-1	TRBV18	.	TGTGCCAGCTCGTCTGACAGGTCCGCTGAAGCTTTCTTT	CASSSDRSAEAFF
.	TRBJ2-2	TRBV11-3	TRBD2	TGTGCAAGTAAGACTAGCGGGTTGACCGGGGAGCTGTTTTTT	CASKTSGLTGELFF
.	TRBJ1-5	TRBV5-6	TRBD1	TGTGCCAGCAGCAGGGACAGGGGGCGCGGCAATCAGCCCCAGCATTTT	CASSRDRGRGNQPQHF
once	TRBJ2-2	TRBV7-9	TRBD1	TGTGCCAGCAGAACAGACAGGGCGGCCGGGGAGCTGTTTTTT	CASRTDRAAGELFF
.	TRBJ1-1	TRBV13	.	TGTGCCAGCAGCTCCGGGACTGAAGCTTTCTTT	CASSSGTEAFF
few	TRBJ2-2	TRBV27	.	TGTGCCAGCAGTCTCCGGACAGTCGCCGGGGAGCTGTTTTTT	CASSLRTVAGELFF
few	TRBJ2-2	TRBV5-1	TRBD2	TGCGCCAGCAGCCCAATAGCGGGAGGAGGCACCGGGGAGCTGTTTTTT	CASSPIAGGGTGELFF
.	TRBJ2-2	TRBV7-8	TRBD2	TGTGCCAGCAGCTTAGCGACTAGCGGGAGGGCCGGGGAGCTGTTTTTT	CASSLATSGRAGELFF
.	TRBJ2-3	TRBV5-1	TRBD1	TGCGCCAGCAGCTTAGGACAGGGGGCCACAGATACGCAGTATTTT	CASSLGQGATDTQYF
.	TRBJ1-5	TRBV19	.	TGTGCCAGCATGGGGGAACAGGGTTCTAGCAATCAGCCCCAGCATTTT	CASMGEQGSSNQPQHF
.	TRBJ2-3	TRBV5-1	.	TGCGCCAGCAGCTTGGGTACTATCACAGATACGCAGTATTTT	CASSLGTITDTQYF
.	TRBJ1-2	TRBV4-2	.	TGTGCCAGCAGCCAAGATTTCCAGGGTAGAGATGGCTACACCTTC	CASSQDFQGRDGYTF
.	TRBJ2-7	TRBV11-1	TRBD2	TGTGCCAGCAGCTTACGGTCGTCCGGGAGGCCTCTGGAGCAGTACTTC	CASSLRSSGRPLEQYF
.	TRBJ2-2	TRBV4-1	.	TGCGCCAGCAGCCCCGGAGGGGGGGCGGTCACAAACACCGGGGAGCTGTTTTTT	CASSPGGGAVTNTGELFF
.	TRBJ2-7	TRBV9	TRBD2	TGTGCCAGCAGTCTGGGACTAGCGGGTTACGAGCAGTACTTC	CASSLGLAGYEQYF
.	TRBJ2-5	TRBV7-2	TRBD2	TGTGCCAGCAGCTTCGGGGTAGCGGGGGGTCAAGAGACCCAGTACTTC	CASSFGVAGGQETQYF
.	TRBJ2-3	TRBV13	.	TGTGCCAGCAGCTTTAACAGGGCCCCAGATACGCAGTATTTT	CASSFNRAPDTQYF